This T cell receptor (beta chain) came from a study of CD8 T cells in Susac syndrome. The table lists this clonotype with a few counts. Sequencing targeted TCR beta in blood CD8+ and CD4+ T cells. Random hexamers primed reverse transcription of roughly 0.45 to 1 ug RNA. TCRdb fed the immunoSEQ multiplex PCR reads into MiXCR, producing one record per CDR3 protein. The sample has under 350,000 distinct CDR3 sequences, 90% to 95% seen once; the top ten hold approximately 0.065%. The CDR3 loop spans 14 amino acids. V was shortened by 7 bases and J by 12 bases, with 24 bases between the two germline ends. Germline V gene data show CDR1 as LNHDA and CDR2 as SQIVND (reference sequence).

The origin of this receptor is a human donor with multiple sclerosis. This chain links TRBV19 with TRBJ1-2; D is unclear. Source material: CD4+ T cells from PBMCs. The CDR3 here is CASMPFGQIYEDTF. Here the CDR3 DNA reads TGTGCCAGTATGCCTTTTGGGCAGATATATGAGGACACCTTC.